This T cell receptor (beta chain) was identified in a study of blood T cell repertoires in COVID-19. Study overall: Sites in the United States, Italy and Spain provided acute and convalescent COVID-19 samples. T cells, B-cell-depleted T cells, or PBMCs provided the cDNA or gDNA that served as material.

Original handling: From reference gene primer amplification, estimates of nucleated cell counts were derived. This table comes from immunoSEQ multiplex PCR, and its TCRdb copy is limited to in-frame clones, with some not included. The DNA gave D and trimming, while V, J and clone size come from that table. The table records over 45,000 clones, 65% to 80% of them present only once. This clone occurred a few times. The sample taken for sequencing was peripheral blood. This clonotype was sampled from a human donor with active or convalescent COVID-19. The donor label of this sample is uncertain.

The CDR3 region is CAWSVQASEKLFF. The DNA for the CDR3 is TGTGCCTGGAGTGTACAGGCTAGTGAAAAACTGTTTTTT. The gene calls are TRBV30 and TRBJ1-4, with D tentatively TRBD1 (5 bases). V lost 0 bases and J 7 bases, leaving 9 bases between the germline ends. Germline V CDR1 and CDR2: GTSNPN, SVGIG (reference sequence). This CDR3 has 13 residues.